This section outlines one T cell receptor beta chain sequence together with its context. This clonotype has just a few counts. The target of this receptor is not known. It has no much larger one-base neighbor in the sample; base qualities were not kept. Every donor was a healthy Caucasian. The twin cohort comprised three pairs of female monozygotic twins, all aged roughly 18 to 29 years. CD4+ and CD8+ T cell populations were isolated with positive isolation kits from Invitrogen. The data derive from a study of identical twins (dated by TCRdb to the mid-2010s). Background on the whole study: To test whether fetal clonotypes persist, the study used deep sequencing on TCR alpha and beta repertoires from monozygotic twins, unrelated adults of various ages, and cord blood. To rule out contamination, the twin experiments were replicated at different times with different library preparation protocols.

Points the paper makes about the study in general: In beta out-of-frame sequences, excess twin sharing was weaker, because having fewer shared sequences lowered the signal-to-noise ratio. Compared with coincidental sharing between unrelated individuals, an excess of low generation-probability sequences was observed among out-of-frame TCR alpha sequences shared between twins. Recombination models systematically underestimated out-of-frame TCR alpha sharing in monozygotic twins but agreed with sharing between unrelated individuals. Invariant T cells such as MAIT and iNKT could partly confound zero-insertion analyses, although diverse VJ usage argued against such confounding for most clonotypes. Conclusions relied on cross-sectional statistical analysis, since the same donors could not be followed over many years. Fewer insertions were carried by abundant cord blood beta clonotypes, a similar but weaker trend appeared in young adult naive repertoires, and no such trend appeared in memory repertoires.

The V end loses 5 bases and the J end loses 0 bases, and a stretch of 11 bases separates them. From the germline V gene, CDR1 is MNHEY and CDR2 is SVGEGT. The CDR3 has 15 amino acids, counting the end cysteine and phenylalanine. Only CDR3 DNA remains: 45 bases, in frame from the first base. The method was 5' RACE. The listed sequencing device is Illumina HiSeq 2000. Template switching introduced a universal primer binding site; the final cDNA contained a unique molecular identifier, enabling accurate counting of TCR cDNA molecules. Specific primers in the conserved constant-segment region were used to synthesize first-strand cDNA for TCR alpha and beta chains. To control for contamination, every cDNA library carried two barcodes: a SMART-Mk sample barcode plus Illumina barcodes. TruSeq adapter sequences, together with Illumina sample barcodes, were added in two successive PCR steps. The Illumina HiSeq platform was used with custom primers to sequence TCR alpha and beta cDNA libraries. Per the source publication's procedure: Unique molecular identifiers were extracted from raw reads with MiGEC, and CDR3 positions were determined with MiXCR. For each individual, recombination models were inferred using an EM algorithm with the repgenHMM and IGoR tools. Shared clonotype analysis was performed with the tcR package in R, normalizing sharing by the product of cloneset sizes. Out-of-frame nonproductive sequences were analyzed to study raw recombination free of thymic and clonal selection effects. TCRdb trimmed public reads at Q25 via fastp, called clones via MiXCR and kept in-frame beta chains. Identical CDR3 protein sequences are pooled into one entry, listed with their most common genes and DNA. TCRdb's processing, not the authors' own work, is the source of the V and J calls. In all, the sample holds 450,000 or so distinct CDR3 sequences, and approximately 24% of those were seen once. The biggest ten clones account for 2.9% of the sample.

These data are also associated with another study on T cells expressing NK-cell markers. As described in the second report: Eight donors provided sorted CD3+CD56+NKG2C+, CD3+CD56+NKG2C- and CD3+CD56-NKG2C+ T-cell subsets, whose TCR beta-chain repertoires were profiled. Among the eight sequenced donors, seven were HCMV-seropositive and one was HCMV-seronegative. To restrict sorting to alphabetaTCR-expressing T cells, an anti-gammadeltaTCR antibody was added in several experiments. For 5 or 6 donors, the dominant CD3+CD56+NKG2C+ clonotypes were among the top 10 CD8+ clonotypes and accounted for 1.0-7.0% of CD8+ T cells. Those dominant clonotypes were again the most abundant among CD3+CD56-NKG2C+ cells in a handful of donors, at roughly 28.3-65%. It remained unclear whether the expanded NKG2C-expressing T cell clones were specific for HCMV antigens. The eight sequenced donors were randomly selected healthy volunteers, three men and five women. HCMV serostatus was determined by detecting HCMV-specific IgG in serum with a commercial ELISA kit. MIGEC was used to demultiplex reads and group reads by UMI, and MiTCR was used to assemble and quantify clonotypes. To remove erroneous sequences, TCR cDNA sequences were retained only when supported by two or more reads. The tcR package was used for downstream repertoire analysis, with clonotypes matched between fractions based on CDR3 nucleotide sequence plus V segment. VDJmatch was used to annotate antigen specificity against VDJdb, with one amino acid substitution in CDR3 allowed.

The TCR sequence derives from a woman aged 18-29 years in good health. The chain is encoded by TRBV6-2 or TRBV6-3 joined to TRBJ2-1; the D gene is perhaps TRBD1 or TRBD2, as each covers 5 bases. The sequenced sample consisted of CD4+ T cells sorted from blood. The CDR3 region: CASSKGPSSYNEQFF. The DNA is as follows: TGTGCCAGCAGTAAGGGACCGAGCTCCTACAATGAGCAGTTCTTC.